Presented here are 12 T cell receptor beta chains from one specimen sequenced in a study of blood T cell repertoires in COVID-19. Some clones are missing from TCRdb's copy, which holds only in-frame ones; the method was immunoSEQ multiplex PCR. This table has under 400,000 clones, 86% appearing once. Material for sequencing was PBMCs or T cells enriched from blood (not recorded which). The receptors were gathered from a woman aged 40 to 50 with acute COVID-19.

The V and J genes are TRBV18 and TRBJ1-4; no clear D gene. The CDR3 has 14 residues. Germline V gene lookup returns CDR1 KGHSH and CDR2 LQKENI. Between the trimmed V and J ends, which lost 2 bases and 5 bases, there was a span of 9 bases. The CDR3 bases are TGTGCCAGCTCACCAGGCAGTCAAAATGAAAAACTGTTTTTT. Its protein product is CASSPGSQNEKLFF.

The chain is built from TRBV6-6 and TRBJ1-4; weak D call: TRBD1 (5 bases). Germline CDR1 reads MNHNY; CDR2 reads SVGAGI (reference sequence). The CDR3 sequence is 16 residues long. V lost 4 bases to trimming and J lost 0 bases, with 12 bases between them. CDR3 sequence reads: CASSFVPTATNEKLFF. DNA of the CDR3: TGTGCCAGCAGTTTTGTCCCGACAGCAACTAATGAAAAACTGTTTTTT.

The V and J genes are TRBV19 and TRBJ2-1; 8 nucleotides align to TRBD1. Germline CDR1 is LNHDA and CDR2 is SQIVND (reference sequence). V gave up 0 bases and J gave up 8 bases; unmatched junction bases: 9. The CDR3 is 16 residues long. CDR3 sequence (DNA): TGTGCCAGTAGTATAGAAGGTTACAGGGGGTACGATGAGCAGTTCTTC. The encoded protein is CASSIEGYRGYDEQFF.

This chain uses TRBV19 with TRBJ2-6; TRBD1 is a possible D gene (6 bases). Per the germline V gene, CDR1 is LNHDA and CDR2 is SQIVND (reference sequence). The CDR3 runs 13 residues. Here the CDR3 reads CASGVSGANVLTF. The CDR3 DNA reads as TGTGCTTCAGGGGTCTCTGGGGCCAACGTCCTGACTTTC.

The V call is TRBV18, the J call TRBJ1-2, with D possibly matching TRBD1 (6 bases). The V end lost 2 bases, the J end lost 6 bases, and 16 bases lay between the germline ends. Per the germline V gene, CDR1 is KGHSH and CDR2 is LQKENI. The CDR3 is 15 residues long. The CDR3: CASSPLTGRLDGYTF. The CDR3 nucleotides read TGTGCCAGCTCACCATTAACAGGGCGGTTGGATGGCTACACCTTC.

The chain recombines TRBV2 with TRBJ1-5, with D possibly matching TRBD1 (5 bases). Per germline, CDR1 SNHLY and CDR2 FYNNEI. The CDR3 is 14 residues long. Trimming cost V 6 bases and J 3 bases, with 12 bases left between them. The CDR3 region has the DNA TGTGCCAGCAGCGCAGACAGAAACAATCAGCCCCAGCATTTT. Translation: CASSADRNNQPQHF.

V gene TRBV7-2 combines with J gene TRBJ2-7; 13 bases agree with TRBD2. The CDR3 runs to 15 residues. The J segment lost 5 bases and the V segment lost 5 bases, leaving 6 bases of the junction unmatched. CDR1 is SGHTA and CDR2 is FQGNSA in the germline V gene. The CDR3 loop reads CASSTGLAGEDEQYF. The CDR3 coding sequence is TGTGCCAGCAGCACCGGACTAGCGGGAGAGGACGAGCAGTACTTC.

The chain recombines TRBV12-5 with TRBJ1-5; possibly TRBD1 for D (6 bases). From germline, CDR1 is LGHNT and CDR2 FRNRAP. CDR3 size: 14 residues. V was cut by 4 bases and J by 7 bases, with 14 bases left in between. The CDR3 spells CASGSGTWEQPQHF. The CDR3 DNA follows: TGTGCTAGTGGTTCAGGGACATGGGAGCAGCCCCAGCATTTT.

The chain carries TRBV18 and TRBJ2-1; 8 bases are a match to TRBD2. This CDR3 is 16 amino acids long. Trimming removed 0 bases from V and 4 bases from J; junction bases left unmatched: 5. CDR1 is KGHSH, CDR2 LQKENI, per germline. The CDR3 DNA reads TGTGCCAGCTCACCACCGCTAGCGGGCACATACAATGAGCAGTTCTTC. This gives the protein CASSPPLAGTYNEQFF.

This CDR3 is CASSLNKQETQYF. CDR3 in DNA: TGTGCCAGCAGCCTCAACAAGCAAGAGACCCAGTACTTC. The chain couples TRBV7-9 to TRBJ2-5; no firm D call. V lost 5 bases to trimming and J lost 2 bases, with 9 bases between them. This CDR3 is 13 amino acids long. In germline, CDR1 is SEHNR, CDR2 FQNEAQ (reference sequence). Using reference TRBV7-9 and TRBJ2-5 for the parts outside the CDR3, the full variable domain is DTGVSQNPRHKITKRGQNVTFRCDPISEHNRLYWYRQTLGQGPEFLTYFQNEAQLEKSRLLSDRFSAERPKGSFSTLEIQRTEQGDSAMYLCASSLNKQETQYFGPGTRLLVL.

V is TRBV5-1 and J is TRBJ2-1, with D possibly matching TRBD2 (5 bases). Germline CDR1 is SGHRS and CDR2 is YFSETQ. Trimming removed 5 bases from V and 0 bases from J, with 12 bases in between. CDR3 size: 15 residues. CDR3: CASRRNSDSYNEQFF. CDR3 DNA: TGCGCCAGCAGACGGAATAGCGACTCCTACAATGAGCAGTTCTTC.

CDR3 nucleotides: TGTGCCAGCAGCTCCCAGGGGGTCAACTATGGCTACACCTTC. Translated: CASSSQGVNYGYTF. The rearrangement joins TRBV7-9 to TRBJ1-2; the match to TRBD1 covers 7 bases. CDR3 length equals 14 residues. Unmatched junction bases numbered 4, after V lost 4 bases and J lost 2 bases. Germline V lookup: CDR1 SEHNR, CDR2 FQNEAQ (reference sequence).